This TCR beta chain was recorded in a study of radiation and T cells in renal cell carcinoma. This table comes from immunoSEQ multiplex PCR, and its TCRdb copy is limited to in-frame clones, with some not included. The top ten hold less than 2.5% of the sample, which has 120,000 or so clones, roughly four fifths seen once. The time point denotes: blood 2 weeks post-SBRT. Treatment reported: 15 Gy SBRT to primary tumor, nephrectomy 4 weeks later. The V gene lost 5 bases and the J gene lost 2 bases, with 13 bases spanning the gap. CDR3 length: 14 residues. Germline V gene lookup returns CDR1 MNHEY and CDR2 SMNVEV (reference sequence).

This receptor was taken from an older woman with renal cell carcinoma. The sequencing used blood, collected from a patient whose treatment included radiotherapy and nephrectomy. The V and J genes are TRBV27 and TRBJ2-7; D is ambiguous. CDR3 amino acids: CASSPFSIAYEQYF. DNA for the CDR3: TGTGCCAGCAGTCCTTTTTCTATCGCCTACGAGCAGTACTTC.